This T cell receptor (beta chain) was captured in a study of shared clonotypes between healthy human individuals (TCRdb year 2020). At the level of the whole study: The cohort included three men and two women between 18 and 49 years of age. For each donor, three plates each were used for CD4 naive and CD4 memory, two plates were used for CD8 naive, and one plate was used for CD8 memory. Per donor, leukapheresis produced somewhere between about 0.8 and 9 billion PBMCs. Different laboratories and diverse techniques were used to prepare libraries and sequence TCR repertoires, to increase sequencing depth and limit assay-specific biases. To estimate repertoire size and how much clonotypes are shared between individuals, the study performed deep sequencing of blood TCR repertoires from roughly five healthy adults.

TCR CDR3 regions were amplified from genomic DNA by multiplex PCR using the deep immunoSEQ assay. Extracted genomic DNA from each cell subset was distributed evenly across all wells of several immunoSEQ 96-well plates, and each plate was treated as a replicate. For sorted subsets, each replicate PCR was loaded with about 200 ng genomic DNA, equivalent to 30,000 to 35,000 T cell genomes. The purified libraries were quantified using a Qubit 3.0 fluorometer, sized with a Bioanalyzer 2100, and then quantified again using the KAPA Library Quantification kit. Each immunoSEQ 96-well plate was sequenced on its own single-read 150-cycle Illumina NextSeq 550 flow cell. On the study's bioinformatics: Because the immunoSEQ output held only junctional sequences and lacked quality scores, the filtering could not match the filtering applied to full-length reads. To assign V/J genes and CDR3, sequences were annotated against IMGT germline references using PyIR, a Python wrapper for IgBLAST v1.9. Reads with weak V/J assignments (E-value above 1e-6), missing CDR3, stop codons, out-of-frame junctions, or ambiguous translated residues were removed. V3J clonotypes were defined as sequences sharing the same inferred V gene, J gene, and CDR3 amino acid sequence. Percentage overlap between repertoires was calculated by dividing the number of shared unique clonotypes by the size of the smaller repertoire. Richness of each repertoire was evaluated using RTK rarefaction, the Chao1 estimator, and Recon v2.1 estimates of unobserved clonotypes. OLGA was used to compute generation probabilities for all TCRbeta clonotypes that the gDNA method yielded from a few donors. TCRdb limited this immuneACCESS table to in-frame rearrangements with V and J called. A share of clones is missing; checked studies link under half to unresolved V genes, and the rest is unexplained. V and J calls and clone size are copied from that table; D and trimming were computed from the DNA. Here the sample has some 2 million clones; about 95% occur a single time. Roughly 1% of the sample goes to the ten largest clones.

The investigation overall reported the following: Because the study included only a small number of donors, the genetic and exposure-history diversity represented was limited. Compared with non-shared clonotypes, the clonotypes found in all four sorted-subset donors had higher generation probabilities. Even with the large sequencing depth, rarefaction of the sorted-subset datasets indicated that sequencing was incomplete. Sampling was restricted to blood, and TCR repertoires in tissue are likely to differ from TCR repertoires in blood. When a handful of donors were compared, the shared fraction of clonotypes was about 5.4% for naive CD4, around 3.5% for naive CD8, 2% to 2.5% for memory CD4, and around 0.37% for memory CD8. Estimated clonotype richness was generally larger for naive than for memory subsets. Pairwise subsampling indicated that sequencing depth was expected to affect the degree of clonotype sharing among donors.

As to this clone: Its antigen remains undetermined. No clone much larger than this one lies a single base away; base qualities are absent. This sample includes further DNA sequences coding for the same CDR3.

CD8 naive samples consisted of CD45RO-negative cells that were positively selected for CCR7, yielding a CD45RA+CCR7+ population without TemRA cells. The donors were healthy, HIV-negative adults with no recently reported acute infections or vaccinations. Every donor was a Caucasian adult residing in Nashville, Tennessee, USA. Blood was collected by leukapheresis, and PBMCs were isolated by Ficoll-Histopaque density gradient centrifugation and then cryopreserved in liquid nitrogen vapor phase. Analytical flow cytometry was used to check the purity and quantity of every magnetically sorted T cell population. Genomic DNA was isolated from every sorted fraction and measured by UV absorbance on a Nanodrop 2000c. The V and J ends are trimmed by 1 base and 4 bases, leaving 4 bases between them. From the cysteine through the phenylalanine, the CDR3 covers 12 amino acids. Left in the record is the CDR3 DNA by itself, 36 bases read in frame from the first base. CDR1 and CDR2 are read off the germline V gene (reference sequence) as SGHNT and YYREEE.

The chain is made from TRBV5-4 and TRBJ2-3; the D gene assignment is ambiguous. The source material was naive CD8+ T cells sorted from blood. The label giving this sample's cell subset or site can be read as: CD45RA+CCR7+. This clonotype was obtained from a man aged 18 to 30 in good health. The CDR3 amino acid sequence is: CASSLSADTQYF. The sequence in DNA is TGTGCCAGCAGCTTGAGCGCAGATACGCAGTATTTT.